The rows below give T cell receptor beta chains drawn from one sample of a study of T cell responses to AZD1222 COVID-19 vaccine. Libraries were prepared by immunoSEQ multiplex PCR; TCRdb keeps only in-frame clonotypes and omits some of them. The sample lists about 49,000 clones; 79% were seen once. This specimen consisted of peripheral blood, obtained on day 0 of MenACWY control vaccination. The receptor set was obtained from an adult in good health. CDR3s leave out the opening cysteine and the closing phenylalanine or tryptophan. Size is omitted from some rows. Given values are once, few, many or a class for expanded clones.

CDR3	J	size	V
ASSKQGGTEAF	TRBJ1-1	-	TRBV27
ASRSGGDTDTQY	TRBJ2-3	-	TRBV28
ASSRTGQANYGYT	TRBJ1-2	-	TRBV5-1
ASSDVKGAKNIQY	TRBJ2-4	few	TRBV6-5
ASSLGSSYGYT	TRBJ1-2	-	TRBV7-9
ASSLDDGNTGELF	TRBJ2-2	-	TRBV11-2
AWNTAGPDTQY	TRBJ2-3	-	TRBV30
ASSLLGLMNTEAF	TRBJ1-1	-	TRBV11-2
ASSPGGDQPQH	TRBJ1-5	once	TRBV5-1
ASSGLPGANTEAF	TRBJ1-1	-	TRBV2
AISEELAGGNTGELF	TRBJ2-2	-	TRBV10-3
ASSDSTGTSNFNEQF	TRBJ2-1	-	TRBV6-4
ASSLISGGFGNEQF	TRBJ2-1	-	TRBV7-9
AWRNTGADTEAF	TRBJ1-1	-	TRBV30
ASSVTGGSGYGYT	TRBJ1-2	-	TRBV5-6
ASSDRGPGELF	TRBJ2-2	few	TRBV19
ASSFSGNSEKLF	TRBJ1-4	-	TRBV7-2
ASSHAGTSGINEQF	TRBJ2-1	-	TRBV9
ASSLVGGLTGWELF	TRBJ2-2	-	TRBV7-8
ASSPRQYSYEQY	TRBJ2-7	-	TRBV27
ASSSQRVQF	TRBJ2-1	-	TRBV12-3/TRBV12-4
ASSLRGGSLYGYT	TRBJ1-2	once	TRBV7-2
ASSDDTLDNEQF	TRBJ2-1	-	TRBV10-2
ASSPPVRGKVGSYNEQF	TRBJ2-1	-	TRBV7-9
ASSLPPGGKAF	TRBJ1-1	once	TRBV28
ASSWSGLGYEQY	TRBJ2-7	-	TRBV5-5
ASSIGSGPSSYEQY	TRBJ2-7	-	TRBV19
ASSSNFPDTQY	TRBJ2-3	once	TRBV5-6
SAQAGRNSYEQY	TRBJ2-7	-	TRBV29-1
ASSQLKGRIGGELF	TRBJ2-2	-	TRBV3-1/TRBV3-2
ASSLRRGTDTQY	TRBJ2-3	many	TRBV7-2
ASSWLASDTQY	TRBJ2-3	once	TRBV7-8
ASGVGLETQY	TRBJ2-5	-	TRBV28
ASSPDGRLSAGYT	TRBJ1-2	-	TRBV9
ASSTDRLSPRGYT	TRBJ1-2	-	TRBV27
ASRGRGRGGEETQY	TRBJ2-5	-	TRBV5-1
SVIVTGDASF	TRBJ2-1	few	TRBV29-1
ASRPKGIQGAYEQY	TRBJ2-7	-	TRBV28
ASSDSGGNTGELF	TRBJ2-2	-	TRBV6-4
SGTGGSYEQF	TRBJ2-1	-	TRBV29-1
ASRPGQYNSPLH	TRBJ1-6	-	TRBV5-6
ASSYQETQY	TRBJ2-5	few	TRBV7-9
ASSQERRTPEAF	TRBJ1-1	-	TRBV4-2
ASRPQGISEAF	TRBJ1-1	few	TRBV6-5
ASSMGMETQY	TRBJ2-5	-	TRBV19
ASSERGRISEAF	TRBJ1-1	-	TRBV5-1
ASSPPSGRDGYT	TRBJ1-2	once	TRBV3-1/TRBV3-2
ASSVQGAPKNIQY	TRBJ2-4	-	TRBV9